This T cell receptor beta chain appears in the sequencing data of a study of T cells in Graves' hyperthyroidism and ophthalmopathy. About the research overall: Pretreatment peripheral blood was obtained at initial diagnosis.

This clonotype appeared a few times. V lost 3 bases to trimming and J lost 0 bases, with 9 bases between them. Germline V lookup: CDR1 PRHDT, CDR2 FYEKMQ (reference sequence). CDR3 length: 15 amino acids. Authors of the study amplified TCR beta CDR3 regions from RNA transcripts. Researchers ran a first-round RT-PCR on the TCR CDR3 using the HTBI primer set. TCRdb re-derived calls from the multiplex PCR reads in MiXCR, one entry per CDR3 protein. The sample lists hundreds of thousands of distinct CDR3 sequences, 38% seen once, with roughly 8.3% in the top ten. The sample comprised blood. This clonotype was obtained from a man aged 18 to 35 with Graves' hyperthyroidism. The rearrangement uses TRBV13 and TRBJ1-3; D is uncertain. This CDR3 reads CASSFDKVSGNTIYF. CDR3 DNA sequence: TGTGCCAGCAGCTTCGATAAGGTCTCTGGAAACACCATATATTTT.